This entry describes one TCR beta chain. This entry belongs to a study of blood T cell repertoires in COVID-19. Looking at the study overall: The study drew acute and convalescent COVID-19 samples from the United States, Italy and Spain. From T cells, B-cell-depleted T cells, or PBMCs came the material, which was cDNA or gDNA.

Patients of the Seattle cohort, enrolled during active infection, were followed longitudinally. Original processing methods: Nucleated cell counts were estimated from reference gene primer amplification. Assay used: immunoSEQ multiplex PCR; TCRdb lists only in-frame clones, some missing. The DNA was the basis for D and trimming; V, J and clone size are from that table. The sample has tens of thousands of clones, more than 75% seen once. Germline trimming cut 5 bases from V and 3 bases from J; bases unmatched to any gene: 8. Germline CDR1 is LNHDA and CDR2 is SQIVND (reference sequence). The CDR3 is 18 amino acids.

The chain recombines TRBV19 with TRBJ2-2, with 14 positions matching TRBD2. This TCR derives from a man in his forties with COVID-19, enrolled during active disease. Sequencing was performed on peripheral blood. The CDR3 coding sequence is TGTGCCAGTAGTCCCGGGACTAGCGGGGGCCCAGACACCGGGGAGCTGTTTTTT. This translates into CASSPGTSGGPDTGELFF.